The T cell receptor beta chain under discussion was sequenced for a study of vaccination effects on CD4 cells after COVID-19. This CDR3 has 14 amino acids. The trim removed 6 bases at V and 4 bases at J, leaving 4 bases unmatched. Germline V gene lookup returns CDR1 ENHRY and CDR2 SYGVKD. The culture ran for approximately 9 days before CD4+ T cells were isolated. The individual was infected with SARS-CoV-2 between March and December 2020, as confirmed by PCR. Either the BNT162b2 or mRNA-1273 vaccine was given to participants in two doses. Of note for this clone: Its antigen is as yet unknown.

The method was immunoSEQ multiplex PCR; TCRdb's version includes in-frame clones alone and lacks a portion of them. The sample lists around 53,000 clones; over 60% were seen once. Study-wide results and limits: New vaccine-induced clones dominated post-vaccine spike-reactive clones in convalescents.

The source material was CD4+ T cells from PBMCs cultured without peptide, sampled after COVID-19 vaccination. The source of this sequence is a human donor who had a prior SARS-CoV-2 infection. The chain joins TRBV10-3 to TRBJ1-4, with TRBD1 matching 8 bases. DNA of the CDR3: TGTGCCATCAGGGGGGACAGGTTTAATGAAAAACTGTTTTTT. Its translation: CAIRGDRFNEKLFF.